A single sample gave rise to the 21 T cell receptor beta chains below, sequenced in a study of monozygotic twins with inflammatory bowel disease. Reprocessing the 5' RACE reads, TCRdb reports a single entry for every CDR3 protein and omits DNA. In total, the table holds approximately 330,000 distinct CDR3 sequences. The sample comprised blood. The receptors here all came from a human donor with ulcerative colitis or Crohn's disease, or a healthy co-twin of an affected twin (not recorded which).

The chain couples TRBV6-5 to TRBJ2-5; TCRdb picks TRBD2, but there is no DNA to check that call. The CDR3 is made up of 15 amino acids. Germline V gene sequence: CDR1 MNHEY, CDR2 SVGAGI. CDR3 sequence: CASSYKREGGETQYF.

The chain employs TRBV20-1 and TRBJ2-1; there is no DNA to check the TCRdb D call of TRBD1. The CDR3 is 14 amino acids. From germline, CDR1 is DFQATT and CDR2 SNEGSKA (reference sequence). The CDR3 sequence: CSASVVGRDNEQFF.

The CDR3 loop is CASMGAGYNEQFF. The rearrangement joins TRBV4-1 to TRBJ2-1; TCRdb returns TRBD1, unconfirmable since there is no DNA. Germline CDR1 is MGHRA and CDR2 is YSYEKL. The CDR3 runs 13 residues.

The CDR3: CASSLAVSSYNEQFF. The chain carries TRBV5-1 and TRBJ2-1. Germline-derived CDR1 and CDR2 are SGHRS and YFSETQ. CDR3 size: 15 residues.

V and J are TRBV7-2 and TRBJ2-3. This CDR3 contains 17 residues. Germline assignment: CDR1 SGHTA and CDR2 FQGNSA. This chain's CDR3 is CASSFGPTGAGTDTQYF.

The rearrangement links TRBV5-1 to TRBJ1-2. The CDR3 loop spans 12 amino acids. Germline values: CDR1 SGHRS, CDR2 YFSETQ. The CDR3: CASSLDPYGYTF.

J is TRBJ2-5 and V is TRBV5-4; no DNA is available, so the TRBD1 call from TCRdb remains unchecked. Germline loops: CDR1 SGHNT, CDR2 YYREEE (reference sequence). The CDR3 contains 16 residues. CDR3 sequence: CASSTGVDPIQETQYF.

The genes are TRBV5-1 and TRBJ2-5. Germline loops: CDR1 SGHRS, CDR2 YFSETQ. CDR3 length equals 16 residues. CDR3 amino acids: CASSYGQAGSVGTQYF.

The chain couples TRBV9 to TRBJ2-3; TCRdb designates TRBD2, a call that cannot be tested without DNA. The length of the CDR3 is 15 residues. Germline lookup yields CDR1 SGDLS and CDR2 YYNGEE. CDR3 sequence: CASSYSGGLSDTQHF.

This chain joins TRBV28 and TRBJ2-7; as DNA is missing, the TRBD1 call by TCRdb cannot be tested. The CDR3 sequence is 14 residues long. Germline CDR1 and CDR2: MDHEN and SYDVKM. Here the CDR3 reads CASSYQGALYEQYF.

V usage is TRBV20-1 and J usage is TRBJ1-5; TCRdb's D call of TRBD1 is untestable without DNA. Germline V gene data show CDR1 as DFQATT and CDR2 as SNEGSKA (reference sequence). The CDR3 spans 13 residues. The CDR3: CSARDRVGQPQHF.

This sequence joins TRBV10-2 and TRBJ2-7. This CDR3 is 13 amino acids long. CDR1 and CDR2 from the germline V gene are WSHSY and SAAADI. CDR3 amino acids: CASSETATYEQYF.

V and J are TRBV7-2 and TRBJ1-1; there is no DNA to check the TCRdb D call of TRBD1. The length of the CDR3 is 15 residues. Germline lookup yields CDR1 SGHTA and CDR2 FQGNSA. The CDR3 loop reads CASSPRGWGYTEAFF.

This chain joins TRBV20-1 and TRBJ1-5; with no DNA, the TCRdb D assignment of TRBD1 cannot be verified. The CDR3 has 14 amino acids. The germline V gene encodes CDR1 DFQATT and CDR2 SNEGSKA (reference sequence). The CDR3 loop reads CSATRDRGRWPQHF.

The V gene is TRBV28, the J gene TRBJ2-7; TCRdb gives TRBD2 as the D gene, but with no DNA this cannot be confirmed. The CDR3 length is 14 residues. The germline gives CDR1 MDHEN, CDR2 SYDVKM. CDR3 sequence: CASSNDGSKYEQYF.

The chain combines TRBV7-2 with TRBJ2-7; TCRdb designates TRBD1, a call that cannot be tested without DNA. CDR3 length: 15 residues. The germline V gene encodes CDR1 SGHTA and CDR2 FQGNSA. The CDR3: CASSLAGTGPYEQYF. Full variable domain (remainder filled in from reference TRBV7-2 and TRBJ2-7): GAGVSQSPSNKVTEKGKDVELRCDPISGHTALYWYRQSLGQGLEFLIYFQGNSAPDKSGLPSDRFSAERTGGSVSTLTIQRTQQEDSAVYLCASSLAGTGPYEQYFGPGTRLTVT.

The CDR3 here is CSARIGTRGTYEQYF. The V and J genes are TRBV20-1 and TRBJ2-7; TCRdb lists TRBD1, though no DNA is available to test this call. This CDR3 region has 15 residues. CDR1 is DFQATT and CDR2 is SNEGSKA in the germline V gene (reference sequence).

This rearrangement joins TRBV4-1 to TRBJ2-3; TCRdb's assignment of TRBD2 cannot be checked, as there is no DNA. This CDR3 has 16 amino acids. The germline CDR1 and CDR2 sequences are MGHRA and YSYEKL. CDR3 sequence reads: CASSHGTSRYGDTQYF.

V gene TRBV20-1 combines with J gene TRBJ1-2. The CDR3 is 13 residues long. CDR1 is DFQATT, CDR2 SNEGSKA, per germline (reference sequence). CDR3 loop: CSAKSRVSGGYTF.

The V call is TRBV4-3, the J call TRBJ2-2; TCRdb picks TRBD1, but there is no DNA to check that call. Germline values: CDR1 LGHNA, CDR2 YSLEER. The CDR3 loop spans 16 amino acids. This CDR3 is CASSQDLVQGPGELFF.

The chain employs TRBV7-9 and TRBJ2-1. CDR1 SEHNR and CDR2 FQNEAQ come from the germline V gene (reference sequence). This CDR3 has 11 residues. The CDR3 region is CASSKFGEQFF.